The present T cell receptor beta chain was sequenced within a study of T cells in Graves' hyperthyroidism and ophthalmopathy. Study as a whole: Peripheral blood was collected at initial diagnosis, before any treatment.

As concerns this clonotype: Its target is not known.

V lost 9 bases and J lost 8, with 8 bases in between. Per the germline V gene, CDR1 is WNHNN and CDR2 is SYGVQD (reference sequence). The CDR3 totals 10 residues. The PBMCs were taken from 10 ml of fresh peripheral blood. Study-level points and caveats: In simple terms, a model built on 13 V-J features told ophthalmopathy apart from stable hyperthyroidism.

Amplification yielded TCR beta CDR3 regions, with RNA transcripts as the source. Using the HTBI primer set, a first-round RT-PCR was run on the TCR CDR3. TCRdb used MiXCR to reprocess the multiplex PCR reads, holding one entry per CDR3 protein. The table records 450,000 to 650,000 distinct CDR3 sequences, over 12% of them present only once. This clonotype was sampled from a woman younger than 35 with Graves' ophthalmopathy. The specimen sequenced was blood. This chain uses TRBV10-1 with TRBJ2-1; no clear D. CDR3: CARRVYEQFF. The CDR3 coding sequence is TGCGCCAGAAGGGTGTATGAGCAGTTCTTC.